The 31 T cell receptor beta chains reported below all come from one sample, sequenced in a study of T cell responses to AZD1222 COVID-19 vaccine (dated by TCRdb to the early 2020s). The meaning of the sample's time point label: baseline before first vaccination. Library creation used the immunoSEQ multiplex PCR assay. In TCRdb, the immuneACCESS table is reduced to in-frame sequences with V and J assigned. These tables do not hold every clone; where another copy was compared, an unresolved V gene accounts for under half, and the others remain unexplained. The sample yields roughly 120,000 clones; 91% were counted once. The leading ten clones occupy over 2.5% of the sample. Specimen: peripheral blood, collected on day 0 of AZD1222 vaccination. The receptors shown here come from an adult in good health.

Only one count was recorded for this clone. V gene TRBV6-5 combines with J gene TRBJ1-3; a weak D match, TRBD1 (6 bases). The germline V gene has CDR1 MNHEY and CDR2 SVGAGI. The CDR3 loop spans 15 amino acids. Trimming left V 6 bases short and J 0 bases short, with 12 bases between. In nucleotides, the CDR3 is TGTGCCAGCAGCACCACAGGGCTCTCTGGAAACACCATATATTTT. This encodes CASSTTGLSGNTIYF.

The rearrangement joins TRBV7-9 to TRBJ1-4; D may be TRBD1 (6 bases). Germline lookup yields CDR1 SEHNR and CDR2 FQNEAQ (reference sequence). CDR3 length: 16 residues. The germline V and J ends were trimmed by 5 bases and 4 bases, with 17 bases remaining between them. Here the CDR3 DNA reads TGTGCCAGCAGCGCTAAAGGGGGGAGGGATAATGAAAAACTGTTTTTT. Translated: CASSAKGGRDNEKLFF.

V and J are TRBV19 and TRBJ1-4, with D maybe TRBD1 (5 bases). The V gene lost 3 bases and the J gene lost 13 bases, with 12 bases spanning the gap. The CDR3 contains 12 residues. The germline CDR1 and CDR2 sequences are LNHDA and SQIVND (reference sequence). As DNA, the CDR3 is TGTGCCAGTAGTATCATGAATGGGGGACTGTTTTTT. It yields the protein CASSIMNGGLFF.

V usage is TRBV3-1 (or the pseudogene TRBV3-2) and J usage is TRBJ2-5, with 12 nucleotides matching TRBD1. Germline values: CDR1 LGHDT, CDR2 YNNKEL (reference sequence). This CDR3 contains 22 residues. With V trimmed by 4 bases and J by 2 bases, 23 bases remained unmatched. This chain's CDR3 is CASSRRDRGLRGASGLQETQYF. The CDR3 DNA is TGTGCCAGCAGCCGCCGGGACAGGGGGCTCAGGGGTGCTAGCGGGTTACAAGAGACCCAGTACTTC.

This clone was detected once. The CDR3 region is CAISESPESGLAGFMSSYNEQFF. The CDR3 nucleotides read TGTGCCATCAGTGAGTCGCCTGAAAGTGGACTAGCGGGGTTCATGAGCTCCTACAATGAGCAGTTCTTC. This sequence joins TRBV10-3 and TRBJ2-1, with TRBD2 matching over 12 bases. The germline V gene encodes CDR1 ENHRY and CDR2 SYGVKD. The CDR3 is made up of 23 amino acids. V lost 0 bases, J lost 0 bases, and 18 bases stayed unmatched.

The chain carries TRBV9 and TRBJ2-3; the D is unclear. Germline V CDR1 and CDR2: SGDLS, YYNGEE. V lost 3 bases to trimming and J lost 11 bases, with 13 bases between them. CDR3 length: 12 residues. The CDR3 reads CASSGWVGLQYF. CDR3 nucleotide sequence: TGTGCCAGCAGCGGATGGGTAGGGTTGCAGTATTTT.

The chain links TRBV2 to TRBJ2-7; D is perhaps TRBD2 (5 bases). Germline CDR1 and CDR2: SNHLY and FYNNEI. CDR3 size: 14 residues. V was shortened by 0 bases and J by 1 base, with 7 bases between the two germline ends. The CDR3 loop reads CASSEAPGSYEQYF. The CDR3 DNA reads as TGTGCCAGCAGTGAAGCTCCGGGGTCCTACGAGCAGTACTTC. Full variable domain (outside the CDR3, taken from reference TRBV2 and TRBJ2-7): EPEVTQTPSHQVTQMGQEVILRCVPISNHLYFYWYRQILGQKVEFLVSFYNNEISEKSEIFDDQFSVERPDGSNFTLKIRSTKLEDSAMYFCASSEAPGSYEQYFGPGTRLTVT.

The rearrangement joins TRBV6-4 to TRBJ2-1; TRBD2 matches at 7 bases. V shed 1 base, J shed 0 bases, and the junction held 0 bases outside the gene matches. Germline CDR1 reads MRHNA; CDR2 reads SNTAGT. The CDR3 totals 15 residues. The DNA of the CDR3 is TGTGCCAGCAGTGACTTAGCGGGCTCCTACAATGAGCAGTTCTTC. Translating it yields CASSDLAGSYNEQFF.

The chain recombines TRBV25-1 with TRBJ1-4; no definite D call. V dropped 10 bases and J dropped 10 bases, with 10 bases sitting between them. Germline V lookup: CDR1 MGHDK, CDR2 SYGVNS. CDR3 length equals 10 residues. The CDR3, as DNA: TGTGCCACCAAGGCTGTAAAACTGTTTTTT. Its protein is CATKAVKLFF.

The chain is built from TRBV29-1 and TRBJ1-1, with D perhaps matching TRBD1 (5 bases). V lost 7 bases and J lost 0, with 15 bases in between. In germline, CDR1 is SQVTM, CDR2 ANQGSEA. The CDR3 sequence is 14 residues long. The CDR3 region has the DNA TGCAGCGCCAACAGGAATTCCATGAACACTGAAGCTTTCTTT. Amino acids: CSANRNSMNTEAFF.

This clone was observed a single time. The CDR3 sequence is CASSMGRGIANEKLFF. For the CDR3, the DNA is TGTGCCAGTAGTATGGGCAGGGGGATCGCTAATGAAAAACTGTTTTTT. V is TRBV19 and J is TRBJ1-4, with 7 bases that match TRBD1. The CDR3 extends over 16 amino acids. V trimming: 3 bases; J trimming: 3 bases; junction bases outside the gene matches: 7. CDR1 LNHDA and CDR2 SQIVND come from the germline V gene (reference sequence).

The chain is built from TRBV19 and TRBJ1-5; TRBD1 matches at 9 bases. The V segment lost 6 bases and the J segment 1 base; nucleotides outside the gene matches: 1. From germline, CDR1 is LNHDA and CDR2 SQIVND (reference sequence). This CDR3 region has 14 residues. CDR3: CASRTGGSNQPQHF. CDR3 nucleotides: TGTGCCAGTAGGACAGGGGGAAGCAATCAGCCCCAGCATTTT.

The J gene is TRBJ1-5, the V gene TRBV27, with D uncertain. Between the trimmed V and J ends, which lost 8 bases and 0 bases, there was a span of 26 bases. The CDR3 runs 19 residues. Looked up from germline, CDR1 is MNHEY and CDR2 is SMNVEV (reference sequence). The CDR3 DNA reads TGTGCCAGCGGGCGGCCGAGACACCGACCCTCGGATAGCAATCAGCCCCAGCATTTT. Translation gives CASGRPRHRPSDSNQPQHF.

DNA for the CDR3: TGTGCCAGCAGTGAATTAGTGGGGGCTGGGGCCGTTGGTATCTACACCTTC. This gives the protein CASSELVGAGAVGIYTF. This chain uses TRBV6-1 with TRBJ1-2, with D maybe TRBD1 (6 bases). Trimming stripped 2 bases from V and 10 bases from J, with 26 bases between. CDR1 MNHNS and CDR2 SASEGT come from the germline V gene. CDR3 size: 17 residues.

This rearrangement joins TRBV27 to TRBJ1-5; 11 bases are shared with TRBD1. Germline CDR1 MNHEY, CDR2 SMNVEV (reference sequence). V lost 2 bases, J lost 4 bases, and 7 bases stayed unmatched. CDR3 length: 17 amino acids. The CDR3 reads CASSLMGQGEFNQPQHF. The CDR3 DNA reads TGTGCCAGCAGTTTAATGGGACAGGGGGAATTTAATCAGCCCCAGCATTTT.

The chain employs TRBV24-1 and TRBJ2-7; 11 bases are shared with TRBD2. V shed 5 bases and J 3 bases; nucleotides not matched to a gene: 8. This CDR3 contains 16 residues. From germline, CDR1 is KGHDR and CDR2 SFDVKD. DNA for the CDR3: TGTGCCACCAGTGGGGATACTAGCGGGAGTTTCTACGAGCAGTACTTC. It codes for CATSGDTSGSFYEQYF.

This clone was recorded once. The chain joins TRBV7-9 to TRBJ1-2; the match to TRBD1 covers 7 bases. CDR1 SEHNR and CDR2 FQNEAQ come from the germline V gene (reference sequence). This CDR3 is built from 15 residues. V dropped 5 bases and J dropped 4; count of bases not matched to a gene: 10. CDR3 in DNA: TGTGCCAGCAGCAACTCACAGGGGAGTGGCTATGGCTACACCTTC. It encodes CASSNSQGSGYGYTF.

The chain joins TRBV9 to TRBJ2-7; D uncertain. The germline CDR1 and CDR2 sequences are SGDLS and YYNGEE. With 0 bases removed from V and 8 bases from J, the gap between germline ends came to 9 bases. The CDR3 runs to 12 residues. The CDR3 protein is CASSVEGTKQYF. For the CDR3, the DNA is TGTGCCAGCAGCGTAGAAGGTACGAAGCAGTACTTC. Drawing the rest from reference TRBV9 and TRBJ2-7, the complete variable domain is DSGVTQTPKHLITATGQRVTLRCSPRSGDLSVYWYQQSLDQGLQFLIQYYNGEERAKGNILERFSAQQFPDLHSELNLSSLELGDSALYFCASSVEGTKQYFGPGTRLTVT.

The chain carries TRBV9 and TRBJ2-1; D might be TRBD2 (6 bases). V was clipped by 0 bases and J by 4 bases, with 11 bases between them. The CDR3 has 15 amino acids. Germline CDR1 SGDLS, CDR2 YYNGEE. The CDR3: CASSVVSGTYNEQFF. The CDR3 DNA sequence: TGTGCCAGCAGCGTAGTTAGCGGAACGTACAATGAGCAGTTCTTC.

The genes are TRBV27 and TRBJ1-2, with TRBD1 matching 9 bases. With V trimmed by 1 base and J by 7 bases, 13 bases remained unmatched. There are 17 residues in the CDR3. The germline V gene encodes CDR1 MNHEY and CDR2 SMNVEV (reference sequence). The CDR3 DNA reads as TGTGCCAGCAGTTTATATGGTCTTATACAGGGGGCGGCTGGCTACACCTTC. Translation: CASSLYGLIQGAAGYTF.

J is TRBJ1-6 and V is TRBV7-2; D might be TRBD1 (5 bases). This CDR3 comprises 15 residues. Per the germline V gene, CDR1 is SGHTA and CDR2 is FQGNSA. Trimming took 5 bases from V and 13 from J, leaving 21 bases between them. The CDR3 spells CASSIPGTPVVPLHF. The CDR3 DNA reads TGTGCCAGCAGCATTCCCGGGACCCCGGTAGTGCCCCTCCACTTT.

The CDR3 nucleotides are TGCAGCGTCTTACAGGGAACCACTGAAGCTTTCTTT. Encoded protein: CSVLQGTTEAFF. The V and J genes are TRBV29-1 and TRBJ1-1; tentative D call: TRBD1 (6 bases). Germline CDR1 is SQVTM and CDR2 is ANQGSEA. V lost 6 bases to trimming and J lost 4 bases, with 12 bases between them. This CDR3 has 12 amino acids.

The CDR3 sequence: CASSHIGLAGGYNEQFF. For the CDR3, the DNA is TGTGCCAGTAGTCACATTGGACTAGCGGGAGGGTACAATGAGCAGTTCTTC. The chain employs TRBV19 and TRBJ2-1; 15 nucleotides agree with TRBD2. CDR3 length equals 17 residues. Trimming took 5 bases from V and 4 from J; bases not matched to a gene: 6. Germline values: CDR1 LNHDA, CDR2 SQIVND (reference sequence).

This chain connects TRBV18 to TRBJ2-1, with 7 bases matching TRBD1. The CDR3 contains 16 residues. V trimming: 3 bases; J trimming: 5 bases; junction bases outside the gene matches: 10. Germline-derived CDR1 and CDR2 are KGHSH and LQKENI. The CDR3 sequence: CASSPYYGTVDNEQFF. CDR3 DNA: TGTGCCAGCTCACCTTATTACGGGACAGTTGACAATGAGCAGTTCTTC.

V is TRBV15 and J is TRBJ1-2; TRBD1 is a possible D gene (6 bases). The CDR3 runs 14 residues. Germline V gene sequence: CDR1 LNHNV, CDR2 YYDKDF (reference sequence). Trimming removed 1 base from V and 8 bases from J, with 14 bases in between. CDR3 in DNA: TGTGCCACCAGCAGAGTCGGGGGGGACAAAGGCTACACCTTC. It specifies CATSRVGGDKGYTF.

The CDR3 is CASSRGSYNEQFF. CDR3 DNA: TGTGCCAGCAGCCGCGGATCTTACAATGAGCAGTTCTTC. The chain is built from TRBV6-5 and TRBJ2-1; D unresolved. Trimming took 6 bases from V and 4 from J, leaving 10 bases between them. The germline CDR1 and CDR2 sequences are MNHEY and SVGAGI. The CDR3 sequence is 13 residues long.

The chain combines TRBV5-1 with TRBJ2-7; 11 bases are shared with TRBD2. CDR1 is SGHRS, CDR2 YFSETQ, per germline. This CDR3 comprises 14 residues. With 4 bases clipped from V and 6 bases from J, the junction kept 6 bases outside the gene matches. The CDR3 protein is CASSPTSGSGEQYF. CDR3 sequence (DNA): TGCGCCAGCAGCCCTACTAGCGGGAGCGGCGAGCAGTACTTC.

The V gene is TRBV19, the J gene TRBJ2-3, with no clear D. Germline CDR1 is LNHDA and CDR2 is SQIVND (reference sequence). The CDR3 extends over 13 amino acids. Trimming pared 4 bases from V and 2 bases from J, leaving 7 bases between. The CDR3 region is CASSTIDTDTQYF. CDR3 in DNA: TGTGCCAGTAGTACCATAGACACAGATACGCAGTATTTT.

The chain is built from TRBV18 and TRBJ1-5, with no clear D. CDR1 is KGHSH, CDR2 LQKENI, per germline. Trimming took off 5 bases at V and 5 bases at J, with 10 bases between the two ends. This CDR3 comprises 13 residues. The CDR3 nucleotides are TGTGCCAGCTCAGAAGGGAATCATCAGCCCCAGCATTTT. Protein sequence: CASSEGNHQPQHF.

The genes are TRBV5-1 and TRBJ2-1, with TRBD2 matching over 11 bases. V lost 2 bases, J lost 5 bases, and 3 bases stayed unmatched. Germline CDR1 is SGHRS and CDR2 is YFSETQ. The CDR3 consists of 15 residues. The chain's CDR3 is CASSFSGRGNNEQFF. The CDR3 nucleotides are TGCGCCAGCAGCTTTAGCGGGAGGGGGAACAATGAGCAGTTCTTC.

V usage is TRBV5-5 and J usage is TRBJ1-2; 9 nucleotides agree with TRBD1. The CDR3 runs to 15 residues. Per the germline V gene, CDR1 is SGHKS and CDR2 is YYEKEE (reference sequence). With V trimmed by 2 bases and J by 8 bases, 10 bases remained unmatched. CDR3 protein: CASSLATGTGKGYTF. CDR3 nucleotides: TGTGCCAGCAGCTTAGCAACCGGGACAGGGAAAGGCTACACCTTC.